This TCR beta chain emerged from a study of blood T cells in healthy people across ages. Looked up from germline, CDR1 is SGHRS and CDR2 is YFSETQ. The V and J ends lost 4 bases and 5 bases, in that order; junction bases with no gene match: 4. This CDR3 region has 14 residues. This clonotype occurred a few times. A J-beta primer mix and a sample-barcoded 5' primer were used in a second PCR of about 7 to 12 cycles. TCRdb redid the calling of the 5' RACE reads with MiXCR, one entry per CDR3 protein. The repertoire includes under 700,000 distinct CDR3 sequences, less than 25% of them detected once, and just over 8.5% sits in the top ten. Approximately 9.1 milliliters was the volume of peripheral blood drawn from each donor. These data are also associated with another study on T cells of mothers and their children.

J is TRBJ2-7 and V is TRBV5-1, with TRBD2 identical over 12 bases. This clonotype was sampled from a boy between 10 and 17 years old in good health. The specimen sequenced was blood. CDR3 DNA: TGCGCCAGCAGCAAGCGGACTAGCGGGGACGAGCAGTACTTC. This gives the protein CASSKRTSGDEQYF.